The source of this TCR beta chain is a study of CD8 T cells in Susac syndrome. RNA, at about 0.45 to 1 ug, was reverse transcribed with random hexamers. MiXCR was run by TCRdb on the immunoSEQ multiplex PCR reads, yielding one entry per CDR3 protein. The table records more than 65,000 distinct CDR3 sequences, around 95% of them present only once. The CDR3 is made up of 14 amino acids. Germline V gene sequence: CDR1 SGHVS, CDR2 FQNEAQ. The germline V and J ends were trimmed by 8 bases and 0 bases, with 14 bases remaining between them. High-throughput TCR beta sequencing covered peripheral CD8+ and CD4+ T cells. Patients with Susac syndrome met the recently defined diagnostic criteria for definite or probable disease.

This receptor was obtained from a human donor with Susac syndrome. V and J are TRBV7-8 and TRBJ2-7; D remains unclear. The sequenced material came from CD8+ T cells from PBMCs. CDR3 in amino acids: CASSQPQDSYEQYF. The CDR3 DNA is TGTGCCAGCTCCCAACCGCAAGACTCCTACGAGCAGTACTTC.